This entry features one TCR beta chain sequence. Its antigen is not known. Amplification of TCR beta used genomic DNA extracted from peripheral blood. A mixed TRB-A/B primer pool amplified rearranged TRB by multiplex touch-down PCR. TCRdb redid the calling of the multiplex PCR reads with MiXCR, one entry per CDR3 protein. The sample has about 780 distinct CDR3 sequences, roughly 25% seen once. The record originates from a study of T cell repertoires in aging, cancer and after chemotherapy. Across the whole study: Six age groups, ranging from 30 or younger to 70 or older, included the donors. Paired samples before and after chemotherapy came from glioblastoma patients receiving temozolomide-based therapy.

The CDR3 is 15 amino acids. J lost 3 bases, V lost 0 bases, and 8 bases had no gene match. Germline CDR1 reads DFQATT; CDR2 reads SNEGSKA (reference sequence). Study-level findings and limits: Compared with age-matched healthy donors, untreated hematological or solid cancer patients showed higher blood TCR clonality. Rebound thymic output was suggested by rising median generation probability during chemotherapy in each cancer cohort.

The receptor comes from a human donor with a solid tumor. Sequenced sample: blood. V is TRBV20-1 and J is TRBJ2-7; TRBD1 matches 7 bases. Here the CDR3 DNA reads TGCAGTGCTAGAGATCCCCAAAGACAGGGCTACGAGCAGTACTTC. Its protein is CSARDPQRQGYEQYF.